This TCR beta chain derives from a study of low-dose radiotherapy and immunotherapy resistance in tumors. Time point: before trial treatment. This clonotype was detected ten times or more. The CDR3 extends over 14 amino acids. Per the germline V gene, CDR1 is PRHDT and CDR2 is FYEKMQ (reference sequence). After removal of 3 bases from V and 7 bases from J, the junction contained 6 bases not matched to a gene. TRAV- and TRBV-specific primers, spanning alpha and beta chains, primed first-strand cDNA. The authors ran 15 to 20 PCR cycles to amplify TCRs with a constant-region primer and V-primer adapter. The authors amplified isolated mRNA by in vitro transcription. TCRdb re-called the reads with MiXCR, one entry per CDR3 protein. The sample holds 59,000 or so distinct CDR3 sequences, more than 20% seen once.

The receptor's source is a male donor with rectosigmoid adenocarcinoma. The chain is built from TRBV13 and TRBJ1-1; 9 nucleotides align to TRBD1. The material was PBMCs, obtained before treatment. This chain's CDR3 is CASSLGQGFGEAFF. DNA of the CDR3: TGTGCCAGCAGCTTGGGACAGGGTTTTGGTGAAGCTTTCTTT.